A single sample is the source of the 24 T cell receptor beta chains below, sequenced in a study of Ad26.COV2.S vaccination and SARS-CoV-2 variants (TCRdb year 2021). The library was produced with the immunoSEQ multiplex PCR assay. TCRdb obtained this table from immuneACCESS and retained in-frame rearrangements with V and J assigned. These tables miss some clones; where compared with another copy, unresolved V genes account for less than half of the shortfall, and the remainder is unexplained. The sample contains 180,000 or so clones, around 88% of them found a single time. Under 7.5% of the sample lies in the top ten. The time point label, as the study defines it: individuals recovered from natural SARS-CoV-2 infection. Sequencing was performed on peripheral blood, taken after recovery from COVID-19. These receptors were taken from a human donor who had recovered from COVID-19.

The rearrangement joins TRBV6-2 or TRBV6-3 to TRBJ2-5, with 9 bases identical to TRBD2. The CDR3 consists of 15 residues. The germline CDR1 and CDR2 sequences are MNHEY and SVGEGT. The V gene end was trimmed by 4 bases and the J gene end by 4 bases; junction bases not matched to a gene: 7. The CDR3 loop reads CASSSVAGVGETQYF. CDR3 DNA: TGTGCCAGCAGTTCAGTAGCGGGAGTGGGAGAGACCCAGTACTTC.

The rearrangement links TRBV5-1 to TRBJ2-2; D is perhaps TRBD1 (6 bases). V lost 1 base, J lost 2 bases, and 12 bases lay in between. Per germline, CDR1 SGHRS and CDR2 YFSETQ. This CDR3 spans 16 amino acids. CDR3 in amino acids: CASSLLTGRNTGELFF. CDR3 bases: TGCGCCAGCAGCTTGCTTACAGGGAGAAACACCGGGGAGCTGTTTTTT.

CDR3 coding DNA: TGTGCCAGCAGTGAAAGGGTAGCGGGAGGGCCGAGGAATGAGCAGTTCTTC. Translating gives CASSERVAGGPRNEQFF. The chain carries TRBV6-1 and TRBJ2-1; 11 bases are shared with TRBD2. The CDR3 has 17 residues. Germline V lookup: CDR1 MNHNS, CDR2 SASEGT. V shed 2 bases and J 7 bases; nucleotides not matched to a gene: 10.

This clone was seen once. The chain links TRBV5-6 to TRBJ2-3; possible D gene TRBD2, 5 bases. V was pared by 2 bases and J by 3 bases, with 13 bases between. This CDR3 spans 15 amino acids. Per germline, CDR1 SGHDT and CDR2 YYEEEE. The chain's CDR3 is CASSLRGLLTDTQYF. The DNA of the CDR3 is TGTGCCAGCAGCTTAAGAGGGCTGTTAACAGATACGCAGTATTTT.

V and J are TRBV3-1 (or the pseudogene TRBV3-2) and TRBJ2-1; 14 bases agree with TRBD2. Trimming took 8 bases from V and 4 from J; bases not matched to a gene: 4. The germline CDR1 and CDR2 sequences are LGHDT and YNNKEL (reference sequence). This CDR3 is built from 15 residues. Here the CDR3 reads CASSTSGGAYNEQFF. DNA for the CDR3: TGTGCCAGCTCGACTAGCGGGGGGGCTTACAATGAGCAGTTCTTC.

The J gene is TRBJ2-5, the V gene TRBV13; 9 positions agree with TRBD1. There are 16 residues in the CDR3. The J segment lost 5 bases and the V segment lost 5 bases, leaving 12 bases of the junction unmatched. The germline V gene encodes CDR1 PRHDT and CDR2 FYEKMQ (reference sequence). In nucleotides, the CDR3 is TGTGCCAGCAGCGTCGGACCCCCCGGACAGGGGGAGACCCAGTACTTC. Protein product: CASSVGPPGQGETQYF. Combining the CDR3 with reference TRBV13 and TRBJ2-5 gives the whole variable domain AAGVIQSPRHLIKEKRETATLKCYPIPRHDTVYWYQQGPGQDPQFLISFYEKMQSDKGSIPDRFSAQQFSDYHSELNMSSLELGDSALYFCASSVGPPGQGETQYFGPGTRLLVL.

The chain links TRBV28 to TRBJ2-7, with 8 bases that match TRBD2. Germline V lookup: CDR1 MDHEN, CDR2 SYDVKM. The CDR3 sequence is 15 residues long. V lost 5 bases and J lost 4; bases outside the gene matches: 10. The chain's CDR3 is CASSRLTSEGYEQYF. CDR3 bases: TGTGCCAGCAGTCGCTTGACTAGCGAGGGTTACGAGCAGTACTTC.

For the CDR3, the DNA is TGTGCCAGTAGTATGGGGGGGGGCACAAATCAGCCCCAGCATTTT. This gives the protein CASSMGGGTNQPQHF. The chain carries TRBV19 and TRBJ1-5; the D gene is possibly TRBD1 (6 bases). The V gene lost 3 bases and the J gene lost 4 bases, with 13 bases spanning the gap. The CDR3 loop spans 15 amino acids. Germline CDR1 reads LNHDA; CDR2 reads SQIVND (reference sequence). Supplemented by reference TRBV19 and TRBJ1-5, the full variable domain reads DGGITQSPKYLFRKEGQNVTLSCEQNLNHDAMYWYRQDPGQGLRLIYYSQIVNDFQKGDIAEGYSVSREKKESFPLTVTSAQKNPTAFYLCASSMGGGTNQPQHFGDGTRLSIL.

The rearrangement joins TRBV19 to TRBJ2-1, with D unresolved. V was cut by 7 bases and J by 0 bases, with 7 bases left in between. The CDR3 is 13 amino acids. Germline CDR1 LNHDA, CDR2 SQIVND (reference sequence). The CDR3 DNA sequence: TGTGCCAGTAAGAAAAGCTCCTACAATGAGCAGTTCTTC. This sequence encodes CASKKSSYNEQFF.

The genes are TRBV28 and TRBJ1-2; 9 positions match TRBD1. J was trimmed by 4 bases and V by 4 bases; bases with no gene match: 4. The CDR3 contains 14 residues. Per the germline V gene, CDR1 is MDHEN and CDR2 is SYDVKM. The CDR3 nucleotides are TGTGCCAGCAGTTCCGGGACAGGGATCTATGGCTACACCTTC. This sequence encodes CASSSGTGIYGYTF.

This chain uses TRBV11-2 with TRBJ2-2; 11 bases fit TRBD2. The CDR3 has 15 residues. Germline V CDR1 and CDR2: SGHAT, FQNNGV. Unmatched junction bases numbered 6, after V lost 5 bases and J lost 7 bases. CDR3 DNA sequence: TGTGCCAGCAGCCTTAGCGGGAGGGGTAGCGGGGAGCTGTTTTTT. As protein: CASSLSGRGSGELFF.

The chain uses TRBV11-2 and TRBJ2-1, with a weak D call TRBD2 (5 bases). Germline V gene lookup returns CDR1 SGHAT and CDR2 FQNNGV. V shed 1 base and J shed 9 bases, with 13 bases lying between them. The CDR3 sequence is 14 residues long. CDR3 bases: TGTGCCAGCAGCTTAGCGGGATCGGTGGTTGAGCAGTTCTTC. Translating gives CASSLAGSVVEQFF.

This clone was recorded a few times. The rearrangement joins TRBV9 to TRBJ2-7; a weak D match, TRBD1 (5 bases). CDR1 and CDR2 (germline): SGDLS, YYNGEE. This CDR3 region has 14 residues. The V gene lost 2 bases and the J gene lost 0 bases, with 9 bases spanning the gap. CDR3 region: CASSVGLSSYEQYF. The CDR3 DNA follows: TGTGCCAGCAGCGTGGGGCTCTCCTCCTACGAGCAGTACTTC.

The rearrangement links TRBV3-1 (or the pseudogene TRBV3-2) to TRBJ1-1; D gene unclear. This CDR3 spans 13 amino acids. Deletions cut 0 bases from V and 7 bases from J, with 9 bases between. CDR1 and CDR2 from the germline V gene are LGHDT and YNNKEL (reference sequence). This CDR3 is CASSQEGGFEAFF. The CDR3 DNA follows: TGTGCCAGCAGCCAAGAGGGCGGGTTTGAAGCTTTCTTT.

The chain carries TRBV19 and TRBJ2-5; possible D gene TRBD2, 7 bases. Deletions cut 4 bases from V and 4 bases from J, with 13 bases between. The CDR3 runs 14 residues. CDR1 LNHDA and CDR2 SQIVND come from the germline V gene (reference sequence). The CDR3 region has the DNA TGTGCCAGTAGTAGCCGCGGGGGCGCAGAGACCCAGTACTTC. This codes for CASSSRGGAETQYF. Drawing the rest from reference TRBV19 and TRBJ2-5, the complete variable domain is DGGITQSPKYLFRKEGQNVTLSCEQNLNHDAMYWYRQDPGQGLRLIYYSQIVNDFQKGDIAEGYSVSREKKESFPLTVTSAQKNPTAFYLCASSSRGGAETQYFGPGTRLLVL.

The chain uses TRBV5-1 and TRBJ2-5; 9 bases match TRBD1. The germline V gene has CDR1 SGHRS and CDR2 YFSETQ. The ends lost 0 bases at V and 2 bases at J; junction bases unmatched: 2. The CDR3 spans 15 residues. The CDR3 here is CASSLGDREQETQYF. The CDR3 DNA sequence: TGCGCCAGCAGCTTGGGGGACAGGGAACAAGAGACCCAGTACTTC. Full variable domain (remainder filled in from reference TRBV5-1 and TRBJ2-5): KAGVTQTPRYLIKTRGQQVTLSCSPISGHRSVSWYQQTPGQGLQFLFEYFSETQRNKGNFPGRFSGRQFSNSRSEMNVSTLELGDSALYLCASSLGDREQETQYFGPGTRLLVL.

DNA of the CDR3: TGTGCCAGCAGTTTACGAGGGTTCGGCACCGGGGAGCTGTTTTTT. Translated, it gives CASSLRGFGTGELFF. The chain joins TRBV28 to TRBJ2-2, with a tentative D call TRBD2 (5 bases). Trimming pared 2 bases from V and 4 bases from J, leaving 11 bases between. The germline V gene encodes CDR1 MDHEN and CDR2 SYDVKM. The length of the CDR3 is 15 residues.

Details on this clone: An end of the junction differs from the germline gene, which may be a read error. The V and J genes are TRBV15 and TRBJ2-5; 10 bases agree with TRBD2. The CDR3 length is 14 residues. Germline lookup yields CDR1 LNHNV and CDR2 YYDKDF (reference sequence). The DNA for the CDR3 is TGTGCCACCAGCAGAGACCCTAGCGGGAGAAAGGAGGACTTC. This sequence encodes CATSRDPSGRKEDF.

CDR3 residues: CASRERGWAGANVLTF. CDR3 in DNA: TGTGCCAGCAGAGAAAGGGGGTGGGCTGGGGCCAACGTCCTGACTTTC. The chain has TRBV27 and TRBJ2-6; D may be TRBD1 (6 bases). The CDR3 spans 16 residues. The germline CDR1 and CDR2 sequences are MNHEY and SMNVEV (reference sequence). Trimming stripped 6 bases from V and 2 bases from J, with 14 bases between.

The V and J genes are TRBV7-2 and TRBJ2-5; no clear D gene. The CDR3 runs to 13 residues. V was cut by 2 bases and J by 5 bases, with 9 bases left in between. Germline values: CDR1 SGHTA, CDR2 FQGNSA. CDR3 sequence: CASSLNQRETQYF. CDR3 DNA: TGTGCCAGCAGCTTAAACCAGCGTGAGACCCAGTACTTC.

The chain uses TRBV19 and TRBJ2-7; 10 positions agree with TRBD1. V trimming: 3 bases; J trimming: 3 bases; junction bases outside the gene matches: 5. The CDR3 length is 15 residues. Germline-derived CDR1 and CDR2 are LNHDA and SQIVND (reference sequence). The CDR3 bases are TGTGCCAGTAGTATCGACAGGGGGCGATACTACGAGCAGTACTTC. Amino acids: CASSIDRGRYYEQYF.

V and J are TRBV27 and TRBJ2-1; the match to TRBD1 covers 8 bases. Trimming took 3 bases from V and 2 from J; bases not matched to a gene: 6. This CDR3 spans 16 amino acids. Germline CDR1 is MNHEY and CDR2 is SMNVEV (reference sequence). As DNA, the CDR3 is TGTGCCAGCAGTTTCCGCATGGGACAGGCCTACAATGAGCAGTTCTTC. This encodes CASSFRMGQAYNEQFF.

The chain combines TRBV7-9 with TRBJ2-1, with 7 nucleotides matching TRBD1. Trimming took 1 base from V and 7 from J; bases not matched to a gene: 16. There are 18 residues in the CDR3. In germline, CDR1 is SEHNR, CDR2 FQNEAQ (reference sequence). The CDR3 coding sequence is TGTGCCAGCAGCTTAGTAGGTAAGGGGACAGTACCTCGGAATGAGCAGTTCTTC. This sequence encodes CASSLVGKGTVPRNEQFF.

The chain uses TRBV11-2 and TRBJ1-1; no firm D call. The ends were cut back, 5 bases at V and 1 base at J, with 14 bases in the middle. Germline CDR1 SGHAT, CDR2 FQNNGV. This CDR3 is built from 15 residues. The CDR3 nucleotides read TGTGCCAGCAGCAAAAGACCAGGAGCGAACACTGAAGCTTTCTTT. This sequence encodes CASSKRPGANTEAFF. The full variable domain, completed using reference TRBV11-2 and TRBJ1-1, is EAGVAQSPRYKIIEKRQSVAFWCNPISGHATLYWYQQILGQGPKLLIQFQNNGVVDDSQLPKDRFSAERLKGVDSTLKIQPAKLEDSAVYLCASSKRPGANTEAFFGQGTRLTVV.